This T cell receptor beta chain was found in a study of blood T cell repertoires in COVID-19. Here immunoSEQ multiplex PCR was the method, and the copy in TCRdb shows in-frame clones only, minus some. This sample has almost 90,000 clones, with about 87% found just once. V lost 5 bases and J 1 base, leaving 15 bases between the germline ends. CDR1 GTSNPN and CDR2 SVGIG come from the germline V gene (reference sequence). The CDR3 runs to 15 residues. The TCR originated in a man older than 75 with acute or convalescent COVID-19. V is TRBV30 and J is TRBJ1-5; D possibly corresponds to TRBD1 (5 bases). The sequencing sample was made of peripheral blood. CDR3 bases: TGTGCCTGGGCCCCGGGGGGGTACAGCAATCAGCCCCAGCATTTT. Translation gives CAWAPGGYSNQPQHF.